This T cell receptor beta chain appears in the sequencing data of a study of control samples from healthy donors and cancer patients. This CDR3 contains 14 residues. Germline assignment: CDR1 MDHEN and CDR2 SYDVKM. Trimming shortened V by 5 bases and J by 5 bases, and 15 bases separated the two germline ends. TCRdb's table, derived via immunoSEQ multiplex PCR, lists solely in-frame clones and lacks some. Its listing shows some 180,000 clones. Material for sequencing was blood. The receptor comes from a woman in her twenties or thirties in good health. This sequence joins TRBV28 and TRBJ1-1; D not certain. The CDR3 loop is CASSRGIGVTEAFF. The CDR3 DNA reads TGTGCCAGCAGTCGCGGAATCGGGGTGACTGAAGCTTTCTTT.